This TCR beta chain was documented in a study of blood T cell repertoires in COVID-19. Across the whole study: In each case, the material was cDNA or gDNA derived from T cells, B-cell-depleted T cells, or PBMCs.

The CDR3 is 14 amino acids. Trimming at V came to 2 bases and at J to 8 bases, leaving 6 bases not matched to a gene. CDR1 MNHEY and CDR2 SVGAGI come from the germline V gene. Here immunoSEQ multiplex PCR was the method, and the copy in TCRdb shows in-frame clones only, minus some. The sample lists about 200,000 clones; 70% to 80% were seen once. The rearrangement joins TRBV6-5 to TRBJ1-2, with 9 bases that match TRBD1. Sequenced material: peripheral blood. The sequence came from a woman in her thirties or forties with COVID-19, enrolled during active disease. CDR3 amino acids: CASSYGQGQGGYTF. Here the CDR3 DNA reads TGTGCCAGCAGTTACGGACAGGGACAGGGAGGCTACACCTTC.